The clone carrying this T cell receptor (beta chain) appeared many times. What it binds is not known. The source of the sample is a study of regulatory T cells in long-lasting Graves disease. Findings and limits, study-wide: Patients whose Graves' disease persisted exhibited lower TCR diversity than those newly diagnosed.

Arm-PCR with iRepertoire HTBI primers amplified the CDR3 regions for these TCR beta libraries. Each CDR3 protein is one row after TCRdb ran MiXCR on the multiplex PCR reads. Of under 450,000 distinct CDR3 sequences listed, approximately 10% were seen once; the top ten hold approximately 17%. Stated time point: newly diagnosed GD, antithyroid drugs for less than 3 months. Scientists built the TCR library using RNA that was extracted from PBMCs. The CDR3 has 16 residues. V shed 4 bases and J shed 1 base, with 16 bases lying between them. Per germline, CDR1 SGHTA and CDR2 FQGNSA. Another study also made use of these data, one on T cells in Graves' hyperthyroidism and ophthalmopathy. That source notes: HTBI primers were used for first-round RT-PCR of the TCR CDR3.

The receptor was isolated from a woman younger than 30 with Graves disease. The rearrangement links TRBV7-2 to TRBJ2-5, with TRBD1 as a possible D gene (7 bases). Source: peripheral blood mononuclear cells (PBMCs), taken at new diagnosis, from a patient treated with antithyroid drugs. Here the CDR3 reads CASSSRTGGGQETQYF. The CDR3 region has the DNA TGTGCCAGCAGCTCCAGGACAGGAGGGGGCCAAGAGACCCAGTACTTC.